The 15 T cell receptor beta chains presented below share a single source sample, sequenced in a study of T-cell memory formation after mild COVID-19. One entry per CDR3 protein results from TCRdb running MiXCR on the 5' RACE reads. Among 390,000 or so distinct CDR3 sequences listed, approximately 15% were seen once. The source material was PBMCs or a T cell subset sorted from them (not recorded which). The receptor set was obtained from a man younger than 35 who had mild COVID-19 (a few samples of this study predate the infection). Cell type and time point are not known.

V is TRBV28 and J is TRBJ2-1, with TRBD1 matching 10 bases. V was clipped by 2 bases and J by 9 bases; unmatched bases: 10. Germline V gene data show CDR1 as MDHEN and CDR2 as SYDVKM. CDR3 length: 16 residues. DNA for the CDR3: TGTGCCAGCAGTTTAGGGTCCGGGACAGGGGAGGGTGAGCAGTTCTTC. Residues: CASSLGSGTGEGEQFF.

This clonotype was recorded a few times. The CDR3 region is CSAAGLAGDYNEQFF. CDR3 coding DNA: TGCAGTGCTGCCGGACTAGCGGGGGACTACAATGAGCAGTTCTTC. The chain uses TRBV20-1 and TRBJ2-1, with 13 bases lining up with TRBD2. Unmatched junction bases numbered 4, after V lost 5 bases and J lost 3 bases. CDR3 size: 15 residues. CDR1 and CDR2 (germline): DFQATT, SNEGSKA (reference sequence).

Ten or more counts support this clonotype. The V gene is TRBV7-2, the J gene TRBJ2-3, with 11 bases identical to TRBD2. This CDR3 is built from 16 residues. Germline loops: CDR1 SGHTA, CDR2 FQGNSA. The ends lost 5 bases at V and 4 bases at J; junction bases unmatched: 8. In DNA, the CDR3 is TGTGCCAGCAGCCAAGATAGCGGGGGGGGCGCAGATACGCAGTATTTT. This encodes CASSQDSGGGADTQYF.

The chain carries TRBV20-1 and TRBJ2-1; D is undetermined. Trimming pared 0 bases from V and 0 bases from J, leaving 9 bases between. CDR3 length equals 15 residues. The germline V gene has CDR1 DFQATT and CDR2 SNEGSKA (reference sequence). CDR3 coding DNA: TGCAGTGCTAGAGATGGCTTAAGCTCCTACAATGAGCAGTTCTTC. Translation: CSARDGLSSYNEQFF.

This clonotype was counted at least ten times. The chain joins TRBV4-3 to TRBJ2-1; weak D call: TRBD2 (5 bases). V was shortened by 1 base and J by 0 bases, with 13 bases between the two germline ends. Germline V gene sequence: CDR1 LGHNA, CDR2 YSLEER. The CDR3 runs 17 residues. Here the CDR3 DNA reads TGCGCCAGCAGCCAAGCCCCTCCGGGGAGCTCCTACAATGAGCAGTTCTTC. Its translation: CASSQAPPGSSYNEQFF.

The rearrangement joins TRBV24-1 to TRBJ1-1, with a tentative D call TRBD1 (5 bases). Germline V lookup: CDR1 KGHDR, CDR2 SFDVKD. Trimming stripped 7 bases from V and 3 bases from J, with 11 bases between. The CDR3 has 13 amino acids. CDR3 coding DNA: TGTGCCACCAGGCAGGGAGGTGACACTGAAGCTTTCTTT. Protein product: CATRQGGDTEAFF.

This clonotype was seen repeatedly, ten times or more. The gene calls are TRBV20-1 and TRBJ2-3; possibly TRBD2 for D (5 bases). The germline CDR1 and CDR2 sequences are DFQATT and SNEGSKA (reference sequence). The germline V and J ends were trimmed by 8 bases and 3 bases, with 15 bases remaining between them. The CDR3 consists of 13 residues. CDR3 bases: TGCAGTCAAAAGTGGAGAGGGACAGATACGCAGTATTTT. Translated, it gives CSQKWRGTDTQYF.

CDR3 loop: CASSTGTGGPDEKLFF. CDR3 DNA: TGTGCCAGCAGCACCGGGACAGGGGGTCCCGATGAAAAACTGTTTTTT. The J gene is TRBJ1-4, the V gene TRBV7-9, with TRBD1 identical over 11 bases. Germline V gives CDR1 SEHNR, CDR2 FQNEAQ (reference sequence). The CDR3 length is 16 residues. Losses at the gene ends were 5 bases for V and 6 bases for J; bases not matched to a gene: 8.

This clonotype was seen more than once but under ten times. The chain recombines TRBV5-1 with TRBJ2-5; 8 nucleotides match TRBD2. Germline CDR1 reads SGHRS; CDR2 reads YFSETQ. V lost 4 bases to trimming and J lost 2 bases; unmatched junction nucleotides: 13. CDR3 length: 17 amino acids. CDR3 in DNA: TGCGCCAGCAGCGGGAGTTGGAGCGGGGGACGTCAAGAGACCCAGTACTTC. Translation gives CASSGSWSGGRQETQYF.

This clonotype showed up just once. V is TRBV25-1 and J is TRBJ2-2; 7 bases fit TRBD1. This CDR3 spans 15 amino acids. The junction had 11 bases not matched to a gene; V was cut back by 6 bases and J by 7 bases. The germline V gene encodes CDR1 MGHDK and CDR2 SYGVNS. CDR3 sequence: CASSERQGAIGELFF. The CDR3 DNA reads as TGTGCCAGCAGCGAGAGACAGGGTGCGATCGGGGAGCTGTTTTTT.

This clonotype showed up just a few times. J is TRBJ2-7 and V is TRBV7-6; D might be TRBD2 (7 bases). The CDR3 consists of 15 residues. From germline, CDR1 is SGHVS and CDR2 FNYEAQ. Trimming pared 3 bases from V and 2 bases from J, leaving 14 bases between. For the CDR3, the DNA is TGTGCCAGCAGCTTGGGGGGGCCCGTAGCCTACGAGCAGTACGTC. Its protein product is CASSLGGPVAYEQYV.

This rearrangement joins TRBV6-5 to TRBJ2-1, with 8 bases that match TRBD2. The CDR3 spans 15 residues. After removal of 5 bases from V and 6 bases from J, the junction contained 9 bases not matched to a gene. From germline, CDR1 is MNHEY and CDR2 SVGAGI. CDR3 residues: CASSLRGAGVNEQFF. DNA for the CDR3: TGTGCCAGCAGTCTACGGGGAGCGGGGGTCAATGAGCAGTTCTTC.

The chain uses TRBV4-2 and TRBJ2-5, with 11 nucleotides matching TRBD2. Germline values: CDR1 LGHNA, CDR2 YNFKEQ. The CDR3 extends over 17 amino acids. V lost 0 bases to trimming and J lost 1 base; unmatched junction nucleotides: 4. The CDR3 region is CASSQDGLAGGQETQYF. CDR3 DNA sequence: TGTGCCAGCAGCCAAGATGGGCTAGCGGGGGGCCAAGAGACCCAGTACTTC.

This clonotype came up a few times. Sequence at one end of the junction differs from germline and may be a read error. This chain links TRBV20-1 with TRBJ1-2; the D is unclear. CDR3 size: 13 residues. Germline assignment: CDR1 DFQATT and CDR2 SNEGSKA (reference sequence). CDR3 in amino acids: CSARGQFNYGYTF. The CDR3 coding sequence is TGCAGTGCGAGAGGGCAGTTTAACTATGGCTACACCTTC.

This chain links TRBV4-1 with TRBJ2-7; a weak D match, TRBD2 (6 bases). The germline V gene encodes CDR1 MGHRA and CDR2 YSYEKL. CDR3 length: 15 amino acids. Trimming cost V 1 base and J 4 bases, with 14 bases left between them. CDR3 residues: CASSQVGGLEYEQYV. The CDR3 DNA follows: TGCGCCAGCAGCCAAGTGGGGGGTCTGGAATACGAGCAGTACGTC.